Listed below are T cell receptor beta chains from one sample, sequenced in a study of T cell responses to AZD1222 COVID-19 vaccine. Sequencing used immunoSEQ multiplex PCR; TCRdb keeps in-frame clones, though not all of them. The data contain about 120,000 clones, about 90% of them singletons. The specimen comprised peripheral blood, sampled 28 days after the second AZD1222 dose. The receptors were gathered from an adult who received the AZD1222 COVID-19 vaccine. Both conserved end residues are part of each CDR3. A D gene is named only where the DNA matches it firmly. Not every row has a clone size; where given, it reads once, few, many or a size class.

clone size	D gene	V gene	J gene	CDR3 DNA	CDR3 protein
.	TRBD1	TRBV5-5	TRBJ2-1	TGTGCCAGCAGCTTGAGGTCAGGGGGTCTTCATGAGCAGTTCTTC	CASSLRSGGLHEQFF
.	TRBD2	TRBV7-2	TRBJ2-7	TGTGCCAGCAGCTTAGGGTCCGGGGGGGCCTACGAGCAGTACTTC	CASSLGSGGAYEQYF
once	TRBD1	TRBV6-5	TRBJ1-3	TGTGCCAGCAGGGCCACAGGGGTTGGAAACACCATATATTTT	CASRATGVGNTIYF
.	.	TRBV5-6	TRBJ2-1	TGTGCCAGCAGCCCATCTGGGTCCAGGGCAGGCAATGAGCAGTTCTTC	CASSPSGSRAGNEQFF
.	.	TRBV29-1	TRBJ1-1	TGCAGCGTTGTCTCGGGGTACACTGAAGCTTTCTTT	CSVVSGYTEAFF
.	TRBD2	TRBV19	TRBJ2-3	TGTGCCAGTAGTACGAGCGGGGCGTCAGATACGCAGTATTTT	CASSTSGASDTQYF
.	.	TRBV13	TRBJ1-2	TGTGCCAGCAGCTTGGGCCCGGGGGATTATGGCTACACCTTC	CASSLGPGDYGYTF
.	.	TRBV19	TRBJ1-1	TGTGCCAGTAGTATGCGCACCCAGGGGATGAACACTGAAGCTTTCTTT	CASSMRTQGMNTEAFF
.	.	TRBV3-1/TRBV3-2	TRBJ2-2	TGTGCCAGCAGCCAAGGACCAACGAACACCGGGGAGCTGTTTTTT	CASSQGPTNTGELFF
.	TRBD2	TRBV7-2	TRBJ2-3	TGTGCCAGCAGCACTATAGCGGGGGGGCGGAGCACAGATACGCAGTATTTT	CASSTIAGGRSTDTQYF
.	.	TRBV19	TRBJ1-2	TGTGCCAGTAGTACCCCGACAGAGGAATCCCTCTATGGCTACACCTTC	CASSTPTEESLYGYTF
few	.	TRBV5-1	TRBJ2-7	TGCGCCAGCAGCTTCGAGGGTTTGTACGAGCAGTACTTC	CASSFEGLYEQYF
.	.	TRBV6-5	TRBJ1-2	TGTGCCAGCAGTTACTCGAGAAGCAGGATTTATGGCTACACCTTC	CASSYSRSRIYGYTF
.	.	TRBV14	TRBJ1-2	TGTGACACTAAGACGGCAAGGTCCTTTATCGGTGGCTACACCTTC	CDTKTARSFIGGYTF
.	TRBD1	TRBV7-3	TRBJ1-2	TGTGCCAGCAGCTTAATTCGACAGGGGATCTATGGCTACACCTTC	CASSLIRQGIYGYTF
.	.	TRBV6-6	TRBJ2-1	TGTGCCAGCAGCACCGGGACGGCCCCAGACAATGAGCAGTTCTTC	CASSTGTAPDNEQFF
.	.	TRBV19	TRBJ2-7	TGTGCCAGTAGTATAGCGGGGGCCGGCTCCTACGAGCAGTACTTC	CASSIAGAGSYEQYF
.	.	TRBV5-5	TRBJ2-3	TGTGCCAGCAGCTTGCTGGGGGGGGGCTGGAGCACAGATACGCAGTATTTT	CASSLLGGGWSTDTQYF
.	.	TRBV28	TRBJ1-2	TGTGCCAGCAGTTTAGACGGATTGAGGAGGAACTATGGCTACACCTTC	CASSLDGLRRNYGYTF
.	.	TRBV6-5	TRBJ1-1	TGTGCCAGCGCAGGGTCTGTAGTTGAAGCTTTCTTT	CASAGSVVEAFF